This T cell receptor beta chain was identified in a study of cytomegalovirus exposure and HLA in healthy donors. Primers included in the PCR were 60 Vbeta and 13 Jbeta primers. Clones were read by immunoSEQ multiplex PCR, and TCRdb kept only the in-frame ones, dropping some. The sample contains around 150,000 clones, 79% of which appear only once. On this clone itself: The antigen remains unidentified.

Study results and limitations: In vitro testing confirmed three CMV-associated chains as specific for CMV antigens. Within the data, a cluster of highly shared sequence variants was likely a sequencing artifact. Roughly even sequencing depth across donors was the assumption behind the presence/absence analyses.

Trimming left V 2 bases short and J 1 base short, with 9 bases between. Germline V lookup: CDR1 MNHEY, CDR2 SVGAGI. CDR3 length: 15 residues. Each donor was healthy, and each was a bone marrow donor. This sequence joins TRBV6-5 and TRBJ2-1, with a tentative D call TRBD1 (6 bases). This TCR came from a man aged 35 to 55 in good health and CMV-seropositive. The sample taken for sequencing was PBMCs. The CDR3: CASSYPGTSYNEQFF. The DNA of the CDR3 is TGTGCCAGCAGTTACCCCGGGACATCCTACAATGAGCAGTTCTTC.